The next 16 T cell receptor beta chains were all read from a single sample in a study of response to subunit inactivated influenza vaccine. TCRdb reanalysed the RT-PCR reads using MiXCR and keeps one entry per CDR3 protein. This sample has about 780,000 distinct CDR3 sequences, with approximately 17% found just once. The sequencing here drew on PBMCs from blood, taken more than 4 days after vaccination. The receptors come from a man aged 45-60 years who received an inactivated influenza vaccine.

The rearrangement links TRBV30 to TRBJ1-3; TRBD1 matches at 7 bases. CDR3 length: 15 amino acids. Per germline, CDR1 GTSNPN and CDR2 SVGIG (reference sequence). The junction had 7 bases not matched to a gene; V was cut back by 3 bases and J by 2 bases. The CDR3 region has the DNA TGTGCCTGGAGACAGGGGAGCGAGACTGGAAACACCATATATTTT. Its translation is CAWRQGSETGNTIYF.

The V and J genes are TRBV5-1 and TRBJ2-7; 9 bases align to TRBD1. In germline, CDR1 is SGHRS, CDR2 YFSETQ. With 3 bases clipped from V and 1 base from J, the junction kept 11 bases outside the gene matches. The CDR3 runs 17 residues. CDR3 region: CASSYTWTGTGSYEQYF. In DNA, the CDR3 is TGCGCCAGCAGCTATACCTGGACCGGGACAGGGTCCTACGAGCAGTACTTC.

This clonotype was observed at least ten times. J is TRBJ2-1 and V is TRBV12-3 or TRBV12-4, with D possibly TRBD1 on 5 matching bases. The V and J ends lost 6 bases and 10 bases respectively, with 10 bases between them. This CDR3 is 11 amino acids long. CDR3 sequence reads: CASSLNREQFF. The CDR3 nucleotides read TGTGCCAGCAGCTTAAACAGGGAGCAGTTCTTC.

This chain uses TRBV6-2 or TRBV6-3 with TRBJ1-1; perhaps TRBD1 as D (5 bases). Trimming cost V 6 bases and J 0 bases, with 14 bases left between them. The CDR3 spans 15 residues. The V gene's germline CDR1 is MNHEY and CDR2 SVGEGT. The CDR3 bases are TGTGCCAGCAGGCCTCCGGGGACGGTGAACACTGAAGCTTTCTTT. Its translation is CASRPPGTVNTEAFF.

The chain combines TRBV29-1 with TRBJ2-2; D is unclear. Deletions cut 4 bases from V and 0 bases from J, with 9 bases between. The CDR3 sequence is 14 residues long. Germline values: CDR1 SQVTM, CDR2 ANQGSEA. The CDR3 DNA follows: TGCAGCGTTGGATTTCACTCGAACACCGGGGAGCTGTTTTTT. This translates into CSVGFHSNTGELFF.

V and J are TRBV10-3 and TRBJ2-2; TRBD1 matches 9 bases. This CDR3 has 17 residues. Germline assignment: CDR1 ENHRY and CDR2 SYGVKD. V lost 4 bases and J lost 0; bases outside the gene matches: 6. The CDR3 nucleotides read TGTGCCATCAGTGTTTATCGACAGGGGGCGAACACCGGGGAGCTGTTTTTT. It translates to CAISVYRQGANTGELFF.

The CDR3 bases are TGCAGCGCCAACCGGGACAGGGGCACCGGGGAGCTGTTTTTT. Protein sequence: CSANRDRGTGELFF. The V gene is TRBV29-1, the J gene TRBJ2-2, with 10 positions matching TRBD1. V lost 7 bases and J lost 4; bases outside the gene matches: 6. Germline lookup yields CDR1 SQVTM and CDR2 ANQGSEA. There are 14 residues in the CDR3.

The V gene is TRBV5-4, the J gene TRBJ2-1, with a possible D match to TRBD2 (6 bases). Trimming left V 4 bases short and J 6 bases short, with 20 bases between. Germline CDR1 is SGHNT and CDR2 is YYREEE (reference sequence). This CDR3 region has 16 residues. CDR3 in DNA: TGTGCCAGCAGCCAGGGTTTCGGGGGTGTCGGCAATGAGCAGTTCTTC. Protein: CASSQGFGGVGNEQFF.

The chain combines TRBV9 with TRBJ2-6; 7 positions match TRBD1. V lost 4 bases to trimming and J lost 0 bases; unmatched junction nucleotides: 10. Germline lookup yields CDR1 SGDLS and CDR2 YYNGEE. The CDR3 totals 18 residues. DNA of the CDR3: TGTGCCAGCAGCACCCGACAGGGCCCTTCCTCTGGGGCCAACGTCCTGACTTTC. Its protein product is CASSTRQGPSSGANVLTF.

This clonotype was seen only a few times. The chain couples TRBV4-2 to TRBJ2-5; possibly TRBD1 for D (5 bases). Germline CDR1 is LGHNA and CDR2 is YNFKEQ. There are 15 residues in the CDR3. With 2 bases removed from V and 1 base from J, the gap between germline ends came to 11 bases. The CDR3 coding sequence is TGTGCCAGCAGCCAAAACAGGTTCCTCCAAGAGACCCAGTACTTC. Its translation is CASSQNRFLQETQYF.

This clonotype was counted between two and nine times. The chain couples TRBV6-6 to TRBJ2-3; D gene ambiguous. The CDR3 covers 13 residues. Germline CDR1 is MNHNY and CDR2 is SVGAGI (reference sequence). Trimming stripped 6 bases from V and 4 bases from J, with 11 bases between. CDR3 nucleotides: TGTGCCAGCAGGGACCCCAACGCAGATACGCAGTATTTT. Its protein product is CASRDPNADTQYF.

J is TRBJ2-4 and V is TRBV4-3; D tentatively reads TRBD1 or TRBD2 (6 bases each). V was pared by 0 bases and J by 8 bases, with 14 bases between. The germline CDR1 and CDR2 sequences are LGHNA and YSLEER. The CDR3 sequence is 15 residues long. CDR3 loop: CASSQEPGGRDIQYF. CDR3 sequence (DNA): TGCGCCAGCAGCCAAGAGCCCGGGGGCAGGGACATTCAGTACTTC.

The CDR3 loop is CATSDFGVSSYNEQFF. In DNA, the CDR3 is TGTGCCACCAGTGATTTTGGGGTCAGCTCCTACAATGAGCAGTTCTTC. The rearrangement uses TRBV24-1 and TRBJ2-1; D gene unclear. The CDR3 is made up of 16 amino acids. The germline V gene has CDR1 KGHDR and CDR2 SFDVKD. Trimming stripped 1 base from V and 0 bases from J, with 9 bases between.

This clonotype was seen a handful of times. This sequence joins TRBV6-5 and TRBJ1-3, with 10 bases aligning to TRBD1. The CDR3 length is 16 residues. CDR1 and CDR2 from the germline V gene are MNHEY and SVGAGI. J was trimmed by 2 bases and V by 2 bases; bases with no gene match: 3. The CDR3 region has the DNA TGTGCCAGCAGTTACACGGGGACAGGGGCTGGAAACACCATATATTTT. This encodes CASSYTGTGAGNTIYF.

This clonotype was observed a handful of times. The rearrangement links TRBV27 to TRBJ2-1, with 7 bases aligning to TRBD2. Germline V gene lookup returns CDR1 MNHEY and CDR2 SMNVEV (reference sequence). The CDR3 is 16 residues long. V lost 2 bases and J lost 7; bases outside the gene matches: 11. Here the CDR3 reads CASSLRLAVRINEQFF. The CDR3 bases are TGTGCCAGCAGTTTACGTCTAGCGGTTCGTATTAATGAGCAGTTCTTC.

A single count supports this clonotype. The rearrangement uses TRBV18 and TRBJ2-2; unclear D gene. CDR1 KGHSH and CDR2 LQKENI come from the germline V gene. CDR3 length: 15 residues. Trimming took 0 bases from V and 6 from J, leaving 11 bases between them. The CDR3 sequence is CASSPPGKEAGELFF. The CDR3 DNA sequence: TGTGCCAGCTCACCACCGGGGAAGGAAGCCGGGGAGCTGTTTTTT.